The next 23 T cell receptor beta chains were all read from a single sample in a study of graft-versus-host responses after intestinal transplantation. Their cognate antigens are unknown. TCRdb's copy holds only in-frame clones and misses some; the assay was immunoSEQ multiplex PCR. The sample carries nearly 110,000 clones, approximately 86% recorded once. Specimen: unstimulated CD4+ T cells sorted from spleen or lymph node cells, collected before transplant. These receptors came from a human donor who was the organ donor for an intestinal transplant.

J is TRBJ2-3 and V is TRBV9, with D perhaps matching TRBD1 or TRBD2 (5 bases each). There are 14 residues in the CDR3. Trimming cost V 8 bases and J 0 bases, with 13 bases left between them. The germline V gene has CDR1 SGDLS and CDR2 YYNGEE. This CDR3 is CASREGPSTDTQYF. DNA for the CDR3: TGTGCCAGTCGCGAGGGACCCAGCACAGATACGCAGTATTTT.

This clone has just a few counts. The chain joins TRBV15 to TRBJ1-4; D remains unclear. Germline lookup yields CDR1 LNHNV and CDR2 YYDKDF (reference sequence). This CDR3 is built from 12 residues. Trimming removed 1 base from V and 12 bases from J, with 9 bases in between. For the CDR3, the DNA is TGTGCCACCAGCAGAGCGCGGGAGGAACTGTTTTTT. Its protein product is CATSRAREELFF.

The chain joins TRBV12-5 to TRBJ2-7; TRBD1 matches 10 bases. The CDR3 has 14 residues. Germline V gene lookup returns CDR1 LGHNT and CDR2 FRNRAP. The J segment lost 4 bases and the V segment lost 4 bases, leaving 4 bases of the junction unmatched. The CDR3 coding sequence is TGTGCTAGTGGTTCCCCGGGACAGGGGTACGAGCAGTACTTC. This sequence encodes CASGSPGQGYEQYF.

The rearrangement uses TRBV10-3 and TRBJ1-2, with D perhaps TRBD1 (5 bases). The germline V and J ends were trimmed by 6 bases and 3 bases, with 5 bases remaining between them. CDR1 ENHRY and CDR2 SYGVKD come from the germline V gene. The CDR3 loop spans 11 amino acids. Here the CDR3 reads CAIRQDYGYTF. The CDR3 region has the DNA TGTGCCATCAGACAGGACTATGGCTACACCTTC.

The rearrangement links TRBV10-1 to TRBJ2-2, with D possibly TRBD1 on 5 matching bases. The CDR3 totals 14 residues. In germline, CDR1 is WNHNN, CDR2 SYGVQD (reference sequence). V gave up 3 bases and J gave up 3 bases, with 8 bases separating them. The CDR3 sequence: CASSDGAYTGELFF. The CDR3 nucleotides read TGCGCCAGCAGTGATGGGGCGTACACCGGGGAGCTGTTTTTT.

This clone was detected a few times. The CDR3 DNA is TGTGCCAGCAGTTACTCGACAGGGCTCTCCTACGAGCAGTACTTC. Its translation is CASSYSTGLSYEQYF. This chain joins TRBV6-5 and TRBJ2-7; 7 bases agree with TRBD1. CDR1 is MNHEY, CDR2 SVGAGI, per germline. This CDR3 comprises 15 residues. The V segment lost 0 bases and the J segment 0 bases; nucleotides outside the gene matches: 2.

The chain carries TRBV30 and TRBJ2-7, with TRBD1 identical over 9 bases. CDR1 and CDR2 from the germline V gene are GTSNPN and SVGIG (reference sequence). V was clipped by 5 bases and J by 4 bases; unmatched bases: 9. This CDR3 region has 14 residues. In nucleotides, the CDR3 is TGTGCCTGGGCCTCACAGGGGGCAGGTTACGAGCAGTACTTC. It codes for CAWASQGAGYEQYF.

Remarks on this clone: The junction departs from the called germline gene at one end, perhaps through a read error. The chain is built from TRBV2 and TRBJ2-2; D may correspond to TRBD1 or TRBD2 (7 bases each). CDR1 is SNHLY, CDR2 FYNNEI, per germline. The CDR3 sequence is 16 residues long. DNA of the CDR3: TGTGCCCGCAGGGGGGCGGGGAGGGCGAACACCGGGGAGCTGTTTTTT. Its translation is CARRGAGRANTGELFF.

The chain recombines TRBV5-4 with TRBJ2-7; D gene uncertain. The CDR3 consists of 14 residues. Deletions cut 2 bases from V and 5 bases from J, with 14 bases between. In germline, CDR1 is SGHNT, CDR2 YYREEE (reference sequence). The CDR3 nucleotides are TGTGCCAGCAGCTTTGAGTGGACCCTCGACGAGCAGTACTTC. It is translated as CASSFEWTLDEQYF.

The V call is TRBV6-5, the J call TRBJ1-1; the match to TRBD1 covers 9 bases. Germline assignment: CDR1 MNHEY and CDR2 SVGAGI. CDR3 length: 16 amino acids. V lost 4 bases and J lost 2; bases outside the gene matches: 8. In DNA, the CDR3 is TGTGCCAGCAGTTGGGGACAGGGACGGGCTAACACTGAAGCTTTCTTT. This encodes CASSWGQGRANTEAFF.

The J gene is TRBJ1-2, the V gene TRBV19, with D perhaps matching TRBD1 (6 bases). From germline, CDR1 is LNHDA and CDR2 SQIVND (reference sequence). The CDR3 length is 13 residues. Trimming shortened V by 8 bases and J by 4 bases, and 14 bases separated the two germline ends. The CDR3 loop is CASSSGQIYGYTF. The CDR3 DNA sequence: TGTGCCAGTTCCTCTGGACAGATCTATGGCTACACCTTC.

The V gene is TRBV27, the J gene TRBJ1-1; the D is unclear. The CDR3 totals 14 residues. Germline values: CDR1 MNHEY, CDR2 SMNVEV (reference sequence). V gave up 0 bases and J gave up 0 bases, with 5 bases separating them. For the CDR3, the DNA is TGTGCCAGCAGTTTATCAGGGTTGAACACTGAAGCTTTCTTT. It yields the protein CASSLSGLNTEAFF.

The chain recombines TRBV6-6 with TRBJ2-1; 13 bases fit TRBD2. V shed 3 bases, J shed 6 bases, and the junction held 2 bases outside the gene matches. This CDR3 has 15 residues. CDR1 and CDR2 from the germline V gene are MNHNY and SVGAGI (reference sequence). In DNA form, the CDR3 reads TGTGCCAGCAGTTATACTAGCGGGAGGGGCAATGAGCAGTTCTTC. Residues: CASSYTSGRGNEQFF.

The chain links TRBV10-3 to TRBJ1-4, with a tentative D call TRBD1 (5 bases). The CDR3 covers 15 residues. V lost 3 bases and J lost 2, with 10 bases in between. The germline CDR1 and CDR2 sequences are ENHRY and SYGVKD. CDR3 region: CAISESQGTNEKLFF. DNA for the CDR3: TGTGCCATCAGTGAAAGTCAGGGCACTAATGAAAAACTGTTTTTT.

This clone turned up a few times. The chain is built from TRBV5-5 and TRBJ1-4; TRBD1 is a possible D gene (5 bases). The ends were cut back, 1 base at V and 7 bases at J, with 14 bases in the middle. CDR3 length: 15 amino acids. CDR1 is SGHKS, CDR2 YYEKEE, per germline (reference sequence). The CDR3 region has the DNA TGTGCCAGCAGCTTGTCGGTTGGGGGACCTGAAAAACTGTTTTTT. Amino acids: CASSLSVGGPEKLFF.

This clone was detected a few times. Here the CDR3 reads CASSQSSYNEQFF. The CDR3 nucleotides are TGTGCCAGCAGCCAGAGCTCCTACAATGAGCAGTTCTTC. This sequence joins TRBV6-6 and TRBJ2-1; D not certain. Deletions cut 6 bases from V and 0 bases from J, with 6 bases between. The CDR3 loop spans 13 amino acids. Germline values: CDR1 MNHNY, CDR2 SVGAGI (reference sequence).

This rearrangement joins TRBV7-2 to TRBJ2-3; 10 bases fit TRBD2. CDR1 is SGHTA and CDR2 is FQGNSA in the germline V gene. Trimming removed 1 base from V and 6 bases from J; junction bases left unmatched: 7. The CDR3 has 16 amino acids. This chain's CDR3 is CASSLVPLAGEDTQYF. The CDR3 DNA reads TGTGCCAGCAGCTTAGTACCCCTAGCGGGAGAGGATACGCAGTATTTT.

The chain's CDR3 is CASSPPGPYEQYF. DNA for the CDR3: TGTGCCAGCAGCCCCCCTGGGCCCTACGAGCAGTACTTC. The V gene is TRBV5-5, the J gene TRBJ2-7; D gene unclear. The germline V and J ends were trimmed by 4 bases and 2 bases, with 10 bases remaining between them. The CDR3 totals 13 residues. Germline V gene sequence: CDR1 SGHKS, CDR2 YYEKEE (reference sequence). Full variable domain (missing parts from reference TRBV5-5 and TRBJ2-7): DAGVTQSPTHLIKTRGQQVTLRCSPISGHKSVSWYQQVLGQGPQFIFQYYEKEERGRGNFPDRFSARQFPNYSSELNVNALLLGDSALYLCASSPPGPYEQYFGPGTRLTVT.

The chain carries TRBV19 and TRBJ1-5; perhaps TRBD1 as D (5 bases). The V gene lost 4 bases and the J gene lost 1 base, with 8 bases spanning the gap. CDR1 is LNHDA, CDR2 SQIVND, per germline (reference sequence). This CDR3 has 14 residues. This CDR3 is CASSRGDSNQPQHF. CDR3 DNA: TGTGCCAGTAGTAGGGGGGACAGCAATCAGCCCCAGCATTTT.

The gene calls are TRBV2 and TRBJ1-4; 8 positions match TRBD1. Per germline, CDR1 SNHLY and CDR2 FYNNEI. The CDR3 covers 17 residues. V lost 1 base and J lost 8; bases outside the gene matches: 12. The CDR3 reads CASSEGSSNRGGEKLFF. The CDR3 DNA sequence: TGTGCCAGCAGTGAAGGATCGTCTAACAGGGGGGGCGAAAAACTGTTTTTT.

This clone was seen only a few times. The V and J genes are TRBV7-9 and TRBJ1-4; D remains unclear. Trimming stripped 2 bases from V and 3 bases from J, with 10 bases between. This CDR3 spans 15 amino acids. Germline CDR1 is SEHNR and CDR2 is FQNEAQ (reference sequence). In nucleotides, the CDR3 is TGTGCCAGCAGCTTATTACGGCGGGCTAATGAAAAACTGTTTTTT. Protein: CASSLLRRANEKLFF.

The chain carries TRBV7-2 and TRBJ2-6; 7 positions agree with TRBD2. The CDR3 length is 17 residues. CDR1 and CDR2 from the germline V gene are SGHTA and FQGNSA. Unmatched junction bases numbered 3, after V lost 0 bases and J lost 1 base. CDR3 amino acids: CASSLAGEGSGANVLTF. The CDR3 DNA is TGTGCCAGCAGCTTAGCAGGGGAGGGGTCTGGGGCCAACGTCCTGACTTTC.

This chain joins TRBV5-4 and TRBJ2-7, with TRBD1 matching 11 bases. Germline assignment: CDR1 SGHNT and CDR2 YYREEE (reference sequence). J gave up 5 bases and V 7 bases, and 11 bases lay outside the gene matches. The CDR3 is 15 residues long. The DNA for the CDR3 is TGTGCCAGCGGATACGGACAGGGGGCATTTGACGAGCAGTACTTC. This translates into CASGYGQGAFDEQYF.